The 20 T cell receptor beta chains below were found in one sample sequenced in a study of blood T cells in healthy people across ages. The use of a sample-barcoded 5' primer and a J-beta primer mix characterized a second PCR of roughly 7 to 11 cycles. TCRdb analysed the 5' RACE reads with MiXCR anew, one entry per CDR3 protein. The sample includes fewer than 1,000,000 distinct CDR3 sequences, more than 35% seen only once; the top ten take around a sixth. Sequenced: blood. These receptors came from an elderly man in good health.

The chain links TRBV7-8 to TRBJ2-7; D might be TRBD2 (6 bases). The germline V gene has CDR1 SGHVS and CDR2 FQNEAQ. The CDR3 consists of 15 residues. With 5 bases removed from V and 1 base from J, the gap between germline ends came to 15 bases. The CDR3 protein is CASSRIGAGSYEQYF. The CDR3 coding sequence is TGTGCCAGCAGCAGGATAGGGGCGGGGTCCTACGAGCAGTACTTC. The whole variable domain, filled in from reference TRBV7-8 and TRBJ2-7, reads GAGVSQSPRYKVAKRGQDVALRCDPISGHVSLFWYQQALGQGPEFLTYFQNEAQLDKSGLPSDRFFAERPEGSVSTLKIQRTQQEDSAVYLCASSRIGAGSYEQYFGPGTRLTVT.

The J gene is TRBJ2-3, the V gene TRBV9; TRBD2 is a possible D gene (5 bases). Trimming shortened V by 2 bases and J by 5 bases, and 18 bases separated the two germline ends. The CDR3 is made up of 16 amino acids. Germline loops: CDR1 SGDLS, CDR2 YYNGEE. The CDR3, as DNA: TGTGCCAGCAGCGTGAAGGAGGTTGCTTCTGGAGATACGCAGTATTTT. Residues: CASSVKEVASGDTQYF.

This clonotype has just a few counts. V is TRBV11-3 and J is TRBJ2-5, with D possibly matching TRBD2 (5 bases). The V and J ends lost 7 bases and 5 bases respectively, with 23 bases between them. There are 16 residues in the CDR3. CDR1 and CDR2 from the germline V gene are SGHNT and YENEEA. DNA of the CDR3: TGTGCCAGCACCAGACCTCGAGGGAGCGAAGGGGAGACCCAGTACTTC. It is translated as CASTRPRGSEGETQYF.

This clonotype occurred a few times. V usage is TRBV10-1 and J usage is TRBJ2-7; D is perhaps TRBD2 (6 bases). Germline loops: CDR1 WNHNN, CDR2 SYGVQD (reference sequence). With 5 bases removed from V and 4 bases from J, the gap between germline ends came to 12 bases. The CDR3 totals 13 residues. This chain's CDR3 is CASSRDFLYEQYF. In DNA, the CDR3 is TGCGCCAGCAGTCGGGACTTTCTATACGAGCAGTACTTC.

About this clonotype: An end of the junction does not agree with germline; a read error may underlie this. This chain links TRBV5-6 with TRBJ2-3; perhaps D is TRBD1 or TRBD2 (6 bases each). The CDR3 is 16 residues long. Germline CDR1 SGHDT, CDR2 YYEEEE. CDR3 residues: CASGLGPGARADTQYF. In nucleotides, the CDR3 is TGTGCCAGCGGCTTGGGGCCGGGGGCGCGAGCAGATACGCAGTATTTT.

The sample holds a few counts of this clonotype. In DNA, the CDR3 is TGTGCCAGCAGCTCCCAGGGGTGGGTAGGCGGCGAGCAGTACTTC. Protein sequence: CASSSQGWVGGEQYF. The rearrangement joins TRBV7-9 to TRBJ2-7; D possibly corresponds to TRBD1 (6 bases). The germline gives CDR1 SEHNR, CDR2 FQNEAQ (reference sequence). The CDR3 contains 15 residues. Trimming removed 4 bases from V and 6 bases from J, with 19 bases in between.

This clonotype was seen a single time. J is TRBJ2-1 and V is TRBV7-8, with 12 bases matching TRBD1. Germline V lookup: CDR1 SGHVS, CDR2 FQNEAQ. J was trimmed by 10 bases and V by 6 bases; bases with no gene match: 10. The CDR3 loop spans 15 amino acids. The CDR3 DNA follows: TGTGCCAGCAGTCCACCGGGACAGGGGGCATTCGAGCAGTTCTTC. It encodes CASSPPGQGAFEQFF.

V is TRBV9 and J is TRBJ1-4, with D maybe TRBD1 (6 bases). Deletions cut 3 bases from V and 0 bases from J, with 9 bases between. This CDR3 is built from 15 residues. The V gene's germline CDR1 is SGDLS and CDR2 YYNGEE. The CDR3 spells CASSARQATNEKLFF. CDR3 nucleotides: TGTGCCAGCAGCGCAAGACAGGCAACTAATGAAAAACTGTTTTTT.

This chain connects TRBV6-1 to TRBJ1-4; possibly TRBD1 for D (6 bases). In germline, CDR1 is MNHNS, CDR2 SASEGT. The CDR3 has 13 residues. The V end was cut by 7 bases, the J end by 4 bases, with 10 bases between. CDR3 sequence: CASMRQVNEKLFF. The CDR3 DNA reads TGTGCCAGCATGAGACAGGTTAATGAAAAACTGTTTTTT.

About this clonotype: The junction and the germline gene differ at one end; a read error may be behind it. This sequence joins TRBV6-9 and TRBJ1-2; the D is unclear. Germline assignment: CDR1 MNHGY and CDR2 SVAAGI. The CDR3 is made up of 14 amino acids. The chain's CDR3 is CASRVRGSNYGHTF. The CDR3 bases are TGTGCCAGCAGGGTCCGGGGTTCTAACTATGGCCACACCTTC.

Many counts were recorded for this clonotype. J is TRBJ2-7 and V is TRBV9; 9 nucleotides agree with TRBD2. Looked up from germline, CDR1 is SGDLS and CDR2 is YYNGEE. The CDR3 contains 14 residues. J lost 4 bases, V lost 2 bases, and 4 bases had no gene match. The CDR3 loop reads CASSVASGKYEQYF. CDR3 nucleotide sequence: TGTGCCAGCAGCGTGGCTAGCGGGAAGTACGAGCAGTACTTC.

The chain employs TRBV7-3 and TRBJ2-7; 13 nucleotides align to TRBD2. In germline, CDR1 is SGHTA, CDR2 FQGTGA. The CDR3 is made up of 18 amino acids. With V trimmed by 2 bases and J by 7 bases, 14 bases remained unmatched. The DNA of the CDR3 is TGTGCCAGCAGCTTAGCCCACGGACTAGCGGGAGCCTACAATGAGCAGTACTTC. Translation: CASSLAHGLAGAYNEQYF.

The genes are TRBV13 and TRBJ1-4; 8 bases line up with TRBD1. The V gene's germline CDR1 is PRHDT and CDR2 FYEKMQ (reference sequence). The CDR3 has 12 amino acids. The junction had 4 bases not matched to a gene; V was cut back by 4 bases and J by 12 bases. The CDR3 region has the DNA TGTGCCAGCAGCTCCGACAGGGGCGAACTGTTTTTT. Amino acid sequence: CASSSDRGELFF.

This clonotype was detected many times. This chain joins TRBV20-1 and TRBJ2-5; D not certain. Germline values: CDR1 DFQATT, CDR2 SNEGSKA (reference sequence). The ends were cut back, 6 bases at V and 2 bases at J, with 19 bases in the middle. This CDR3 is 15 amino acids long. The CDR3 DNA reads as TGCAGTGCAAAACCCCCTCACGGAGATCAAGAGACCCAGTACTTC. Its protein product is CSAKPPHGDQETQYF.

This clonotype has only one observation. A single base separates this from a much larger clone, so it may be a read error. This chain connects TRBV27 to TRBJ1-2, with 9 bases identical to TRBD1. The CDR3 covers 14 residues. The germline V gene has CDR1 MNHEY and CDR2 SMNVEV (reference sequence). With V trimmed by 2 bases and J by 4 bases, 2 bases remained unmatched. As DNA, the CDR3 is TGTGCCAGCAGTTTAACAGGGGGCGCCTATGGCTACACCTTC. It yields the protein CASSLTGGAYGYTF.

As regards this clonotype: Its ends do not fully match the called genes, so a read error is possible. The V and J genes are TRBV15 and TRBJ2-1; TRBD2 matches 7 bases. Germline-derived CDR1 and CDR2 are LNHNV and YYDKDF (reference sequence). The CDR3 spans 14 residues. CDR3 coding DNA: TGTGCCACCGGCAGAGAGGTGGGGAGGGGTGAGCAGTTCTTC. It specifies CATGREVGRGEQFF. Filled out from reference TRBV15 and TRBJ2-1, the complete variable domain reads DAMVIQNPRYQVTQFGKPVTLSCSQTLNHNVMYWYQQKSSQAPKLLFHYYDKDFNNEADTPDNFQSRRPNTSFCFLDIRSPGLGDTAMYLCATGREVGRGEQFFGPGTRLTVL.

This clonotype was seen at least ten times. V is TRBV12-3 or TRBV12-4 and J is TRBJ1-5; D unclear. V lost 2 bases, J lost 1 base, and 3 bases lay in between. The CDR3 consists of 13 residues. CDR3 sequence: CASSLRSNQPQHF. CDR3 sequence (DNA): TGTGCCAGCAGTTTACGGAGCAATCAGCCCCAGCATTTT.

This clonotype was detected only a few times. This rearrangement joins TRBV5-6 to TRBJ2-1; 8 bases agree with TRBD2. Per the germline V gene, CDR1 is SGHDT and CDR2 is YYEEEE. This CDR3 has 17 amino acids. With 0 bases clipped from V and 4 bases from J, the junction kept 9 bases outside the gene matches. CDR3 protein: CASSLGTRRGVYNEQFF. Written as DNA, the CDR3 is TGTGCCAGCAGCTTGGGGACTAGGCGGGGGGTGTACAATGAGCAGTTCTTC.

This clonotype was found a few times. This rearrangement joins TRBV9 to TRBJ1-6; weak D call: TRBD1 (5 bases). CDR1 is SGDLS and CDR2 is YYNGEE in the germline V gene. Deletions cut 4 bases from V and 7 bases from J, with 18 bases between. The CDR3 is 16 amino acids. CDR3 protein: CASSLNVGGGNSPLHF. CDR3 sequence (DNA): TGTGCCAGCAGCCTCAACGTGGGGGGAGGGAATTCACCCCTCCACTTT.

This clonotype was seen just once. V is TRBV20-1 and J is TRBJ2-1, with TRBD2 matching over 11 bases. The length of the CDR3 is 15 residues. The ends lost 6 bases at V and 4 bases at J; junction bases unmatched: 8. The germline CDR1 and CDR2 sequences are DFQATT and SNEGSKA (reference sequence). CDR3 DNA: TGCAGTGCCGAGTTGGGACTAGCGGCTTACAATGAGCAGTTCTTC. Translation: CSAELGLAAYNEQFF.